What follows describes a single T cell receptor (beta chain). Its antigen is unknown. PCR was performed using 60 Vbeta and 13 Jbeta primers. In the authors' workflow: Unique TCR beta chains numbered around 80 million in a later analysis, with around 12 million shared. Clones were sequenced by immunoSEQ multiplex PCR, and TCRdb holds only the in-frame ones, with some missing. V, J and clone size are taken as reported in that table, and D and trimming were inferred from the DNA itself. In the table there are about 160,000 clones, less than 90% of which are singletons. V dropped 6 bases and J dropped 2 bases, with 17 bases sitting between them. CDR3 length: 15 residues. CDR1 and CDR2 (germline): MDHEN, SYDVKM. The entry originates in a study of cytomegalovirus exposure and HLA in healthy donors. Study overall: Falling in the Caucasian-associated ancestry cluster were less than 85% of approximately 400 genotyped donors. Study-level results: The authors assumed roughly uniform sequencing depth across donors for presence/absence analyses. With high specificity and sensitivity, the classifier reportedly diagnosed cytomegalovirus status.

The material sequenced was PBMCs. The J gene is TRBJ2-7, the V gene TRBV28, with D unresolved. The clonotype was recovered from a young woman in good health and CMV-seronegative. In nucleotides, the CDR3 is TGTGCCAGCAGCCGGAGTCGGGTCCGGGCCTACGAGCAGTACTTC. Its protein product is CASSRSRVRAYEQYF.